Detailed here is one T cell receptor beta chain. The antigen remains unidentified. Unrecorded immune exposure was likely among donors, who were nominally healthy when sampled. These data originate in a study of cytomegalovirus exposure and HLA in healthy donors. The germline CDR1 and CDR2 sequences are ENHRY and SYGVKD. Trimming took 8 bases from V and 2 from J; bases not matched to a gene: 3. The length of the CDR3 is 15 residues. Study findings and constraints: In a later analysis, at a false discovery rate of 0.05, 17,000 or so TCR beta sequences matched HLA alleles.

With 60 Vbeta and 13 Jbeta primers, the PCR was carried out. Generated by immunoSEQ multiplex PCR, the TCRdb table keeps only in-frame clones and is missing some. In the table there are around 85,000 clones, about 69% of which are singletons. This sequence was found in a man in his sixties in good health and CMV-seronegative. Material: PBMCs. The chain combines TRBV10-3 with TRBJ2-1; 13 positions match TRBD2. The CDR3, as DNA: TGTGCCATCGGGACTAGCGGGGAGACCTACAATGAGCAGTTCTTC. It yields the protein CAIGTSGETYNEQFF.